What follows are 5 T cell receptor beta chains derived from one specimen sequenced in a study of blood T cells in healthy people across ages. Using a J-beta primer mix together with a sample-barcoded 5' primer, a second PCR was run for about 6 to 12 cycles. TCRdb reprocessed the 5' RACE reads via MiXCR and lists one record per CDR3 protein. Of around 1.1 million distinct CDR3 sequences listed, around two fifths are singletons. The sequencing sample was made of blood. The receptors come from a man younger than 35 in good health.

This clonotype was seen a few times. CDR3 in amino acids: CASSQDLNNSPLHF. In DNA form, the CDR3 reads TGTGCCAGCTCCCAAGACTTGAATAATTCACCCCTCCACTTT. The rearrangement joins TRBV18 to TRBJ1-6; D gene unclear. Trimming stripped 6 bases from V and 5 bases from J, with 11 bases between. The germline CDR1 and CDR2 sequences are KGHSH and LQKENI. The CDR3 spans 14 residues.

This clonotype has ten or more counts. The chain couples TRBV12-3 or TRBV12-4 to TRBJ1-3; D is uncertain. The ends were cut back, 6 bases at V and 1 base at J, with 4 bases in the middle. This CDR3 region has 12 residues. The CDR3 bases are TGTGCCAGCAGATCATCTGGAAACACCATATATTTT. Residues: CASRSSGNTIYF.

This clonotype was recorded a few times. This sequence joins TRBV7-2 and TRBJ1-5, with D maybe TRBD1 (5 bases). The germline CDR1 and CDR2 sequences are SGHTA and FQGNSA. Trimming took off 1 base at V and 7 bases at J, with 20 bases between the two ends. The length of the CDR3 is 17 residues. CDR3 region: CASSLDQRGRIMQPQHF. The CDR3 bases are TGTGCCAGCAGCTTAGATCAGCGGGGCAGGATAATGCAGCCCCAGCATTTT.

V gene TRBV7-8 combines with J gene TRBJ2-5; possible D gene TRBD2, 6 bases. The germline V gene has CDR1 SGHVS and CDR2 FQNEAQ. The CDR3 contains 19 residues. V was clipped by 5 bases and J by 2 bases, with 27 bases between them. The CDR3 here is CASSPFVSGGTNLQETQYF. In DNA, the CDR3 is TGTGCCAGCAGCCCGTTTGTTAGCGGTGGAACCAATTTGCAAGAGACCCAGTACTTC.

This rearrangement joins TRBV7-8 to TRBJ2-1; D may correspond to TRBD1 or TRBD2 (5 bases each). Germline CDR1 and CDR2: SGHVS and FQNEAQ. The CDR3 runs to 15 residues. V gave up 5 bases and J gave up 5 bases, with 16 bases separating them. CDR3: CASSGTGTADNEQFF. The CDR3 region has the DNA TGTGCCAGCAGCGGTACCGGGACCGCAGACAATGAGCAGTTCTTC.